Each of the 21 T cell receptor beta chains below was sequenced from the same sample in a study of cytomegalovirus exposure and HLA in healthy donors. Assay: immunoSEQ multiplex PCR; the TCRdb copy retains only in-frame clones and omits some. In the table there are about 160,000 clones, approximately 96% of which are singletons. Sequencing was performed on PBMCs. The receptors shown here come from a woman aged 18-29 years in good health and CMV-seronegative.

This sequence joins TRBV7-8 and TRBJ2-3, with 10 bases fitting TRBD2. J was trimmed by 3 bases and V by 4 bases; bases with no gene match: 7. The CDR3 runs to 16 residues. In germline, CDR1 is SGHVS, CDR2 FQNEAQ. CDR3 sequence reads: CASSSRPSGGTDTQYF. CDR3 bases: TGTGCCAGCAGCTCACGGCCTAGCGGGGGAACAGATACGCAGTATTTT.

This clone was found once. J is TRBJ2-5 and V is TRBV27, with D possibly being TRBD1 (5 bases). The germline V gene has CDR1 MNHEY and CDR2 SMNVEV (reference sequence). V lost 6 bases, J lost 4 bases, and 9 bases lay in between. There are 12 residues in the CDR3. This chain's CDR3 is CASSQGGETQYF. DNA for the CDR3: TGTGCCAGCAGCCAGGGTGGAGAGACCCAGTACTTC.

This clone was picked up one time. The chain uses TRBV6-1 and TRBJ2-7; D is perhaps TRBD1 (5 bases). The germline gives CDR1 MNHNS, CDR2 SASEGT. Deletions cut 7 bases from V and 0 bases from J, with 13 bases between. The CDR3 runs 14 residues. As DNA, the CDR3 is TGTGCCAGCAATGTTCAGGGTAGCTCCTACGAGCAGTACTTC. Encoded protein: CASNVQGSSYEQYF.

J is TRBJ2-2 and V is TRBV7-8, with TRBD2 as a possible D gene (5 bases). CDR1 is SGHVS, CDR2 FQNEAQ, per germline. CDR3 length: 15 residues. Between the trimmed V and J ends, which lost 0 bases and 6 bases, there was a span of 11 bases. The CDR3 loop reads CASSLALAGAGELFF. CDR3 bases: TGTGCCAGCAGCTTAGCCCTAGCCGGTGCCGGGGAGCTGTTTTTT.

Only one count was recorded for this clone. V gene TRBV5-1 combines with J gene TRBJ1-1, with 8 positions matching TRBD1. Trimming cost V 1 base and J 5 bases; bases outside gene matches: 4. Germline lookup yields CDR1 SGHRS and CDR2 YFSETQ. This CDR3 has 14 residues. CDR3: CASSLNRGSTEAFF. In nucleotides, the CDR3 is TGCGCCAGCAGCTTGAACAGGGGGTCAACTGAAGCTTTCTTT. Together with reference TRBV5-1 and TRBJ1-1, the CDR3 gives the full variable domain: KAGVTQTPRYLIKTRGQQVTLSCSPISGHRSVSWYQQTPGQGLQFLFEYFSETQRNKGNFPGRFSGRQFSNSRSEMNVSTLELGDSALYLCASSLNRGSTEAFFGQGTRLTVV.

The V call is TRBV5-1, the J call TRBJ2-7; TRBD1 matches 7 bases. The CDR3 covers 13 residues. CDR1 is SGHRS, CDR2 YFSETQ, per germline. Trimming cost V 1 base and J 5 bases; bases outside gene matches: 3. CDR3 DNA sequence: TGCGCCAGCAGCTTGTTGACAGGGAACGAGCAGTACTTC. This codes for CASSLLTGNEQYF.

The chain links TRBV5-1 to TRBJ2-7; TRBD1 matches at 11 bases. Germline V lookup: CDR1 SGHRS, CDR2 YFSETQ. After removal of 4 bases from V and 6 bases from J, the junction contained 6 bases not matched to a gene. The CDR3 covers 14 residues. The CDR3 DNA is TGCGCCAGCAGCGACCGGGACAGGGGGAGCGAGCAGTACTTC. Its protein is CASSDRDRGSEQYF.

The chain combines TRBV4-2 with TRBJ1-3, with 7 bases fitting TRBD1. Germline CDR1 and CDR2: LGHNA and YNFKEQ. The CDR3 runs to 20 residues. V gave up 1 base and J gave up 0 bases; unmatched junction bases: 15. The chain's CDR3 is CASSQVTGQNLVGSGNTIYF. CDR3 nucleotide sequence: TGTGCCAGCAGCCAAGTGACGGGACAGAATTTAGTCGGCTCTGGAAACACCATATATTTT.

V is TRBV4-2 and J is TRBJ1-5; the D gene is possibly TRBD1 (5 bases). The CDR3 length is 14 residues. Trimming took 0 bases from V and 5 from J, leaving 8 bases between them. Germline V lookup: CDR1 LGHNA, CDR2 YNFKEQ. The CDR3 loop is CASSQEQGDQPQHF. The CDR3 DNA reads as TGTGCCAGCAGCCAAGAGCAGGGTGATCAGCCCCAGCATTTT.

The chain employs TRBV5-1 and TRBJ2-1; possibly TRBD1 for D (5 bases). V lost 5 bases and J 4 bases, leaving 16 bases between the germline ends. CDR1 is SGHRS and CDR2 is YFSETQ in the germline V gene. The CDR3 sequence is 15 residues long. This chain's CDR3 is CASRAYRSTYNEQFF. The CDR3 DNA reads TGCGCCAGCAGAGCCTACAGGTCTACATACAATGAGCAGTTCTTC.

The chain combines TRBV7-9 with TRBJ1-2; D gene unclear. Germline CDR1 is SEHNR and CDR2 is FQNEAQ (reference sequence). The CDR3 totals 12 residues. V was shortened by 5 bases and J by 6 bases, with 10 bases between the two germline ends. Here the CDR3 reads CASSPDWDGYTF. The CDR3 region has the DNA TGTGCCAGCAGCCCTGACTGGGATGGCTACACCTTC.

On this clone: Other DNA sequences in the same sample also yield this CDR3. This chain joins TRBV14 and TRBJ1-2, with D perhaps matching TRBD1 (5 bases). This CDR3 spans 13 amino acids. Germline lookup yields CDR1 SGHDN and CDR2 FVKESK. Trimming removed 1 base from V and 4 bases from J, with 7 bases in between. The CDR3 sequence is CASSQVQGYGYTF. For the CDR3, the DNA is TGTGCCAGCAGCCAAGTGCAGGGCTATGGCTACACCTTC.

The chain has TRBV9 and TRBJ2-3; perhaps TRBD2 as D (6 bases). CDR3 size: 19 residues. Germline V lookup: CDR1 SGDLS, CDR2 YYNGEE. The V end was cut by 0 bases, the J end by 0 bases, with 20 bases between. The CDR3 DNA reads as TGTGCCAGCAGCGTAGCTGGGGACTCAGAATTAACTAGCACAGATACGCAGTATTTT. It specifies CASSVAGDSELTSTDTQYF.

The chain recombines TRBV7-3 with TRBJ2-5; 7 nucleotides agree with TRBD1. With 3 bases clipped from V and 2 bases from J, the junction kept 0 bases outside the gene matches. CDR1 and CDR2 from the germline V gene are SGHTA and FQGTGA. CDR3 size: 13 residues. CDR3 in amino acids: CASSLGQQETQYF. The CDR3 DNA reads as TGTGCCAGCAGCTTGGGACAGCAAGAGACCCAGTACTTC.

The V and J genes are TRBV4-3 and TRBJ1-2; 9 bases match TRBD1. This CDR3 spans 14 amino acids. CDR1 is LGHNA and CDR2 is YSLEER in the germline V gene. The junction had 5 bases not matched to a gene; V was cut back by 2 bases and J by 7 bases. The CDR3 region has the DNA TGCGCCAGCAGCCAAATTACAGGGGGCCCTGGCTACACCTTC. Translating it yields CASSQITGGPGYTF.

The chain carries TRBV5-6 and TRBJ1-2; maybe TRBD1 (6 bases). The V and J ends lost 4 bases and 1 base respectively, with 14 bases between them. CDR1 is SGHDT, CDR2 YYEEEE, per germline. The CDR3 runs 15 residues. CDR3 in DNA: TGTGCCAGCAGCCCGGACAGCGGAGGTAACTATGGCTACACCTTC. The encoded protein is CASSPDSGGNYGYTF.

This chain connects TRBV14 to TRBJ2-7, with 7 positions matching TRBD1. The CDR3 consists of 13 residues. J lost 5 bases, V lost 3 bases, and 4 bases had no gene match. Germline CDR1 is SGHDN and CDR2 is FVKESK. CDR3 loop: CASSHRDSDEQYF. The DNA of the CDR3 is TGTGCCAGCAGCCATAGGGACAGTGACGAGCAGTACTTC.

The chain uses TRBV5-1 and TRBJ1-1; 10 positions match TRBD1. V lost 4 bases, J lost 5 bases, and 8 bases stayed unmatched. Per germline, CDR1 SGHRS and CDR2 YFSETQ. This CDR3 spans 15 amino acids. The CDR3 sequence is CASSRMGQGWTEAFF. The DNA for the CDR3 is TGCGCCAGCAGCCGCATGGGACAGGGGTGGACTGAAGCTTTCTTT.

This CDR3 is CASSSGDLPQHF. In DNA, the CDR3 is TGTGCCAGCAGCTCGGGAGATCTGCCCCAGCATTTT. This chain connects TRBV11-2 to TRBJ1-5; D is unresolved. V was shortened by 4 bases and J by 9 bases, with 10 bases between the two germline ends. Per germline, CDR1 SGHAT and CDR2 FQNNGV. This CDR3 comprises 12 residues.

The gene calls are TRBV6-6 and TRBJ1-1; no clear D gene. Germline values: CDR1 MNHNY, CDR2 SVGAGI (reference sequence). Trimming pared 0 bases from V and 0 bases from J, leaving 5 bases between. There are 14 residues in the CDR3. The CDR3, as DNA: TGTGCCAGCAGTTACTCGAGTGTGAACACTGAAGCTTTCTTT. Translating gives CASSYSSVNTEAFF.

The chain couples TRBV5-1 to TRBJ2-3, with 8 bases matching TRBD1. Germline CDR1 reads SGHRS; CDR2 reads YFSETQ. The CDR3 contains 15 residues. Germline trimming cut 0 bases from V and 1 base from J; bases unmatched to any gene: 1. The CDR3 here is CASSLVGQGTDTQYF. CDR3 nucleotides: TGCGCCAGCAGCTTGGTGGGACAGGGCACAGATACGCAGTATTTT.